Below are 9 T cell receptor beta chains sequenced from a single sample in a study of cytomegalovirus exposure and HLA in healthy donors. The PCR used 60 Vbeta and 13 Jbeta primers. Method: immunoSEQ multiplex PCR; TCRdb's copy keeps in-frame clones and lacks some. The top ten hold about 3.8% of the sample, which has about 190,000 clones, roughly 80% seen once. Sequences were obtained from PBMCs. The receptors here all came from a man between 45 and 60 years old in good health and CMV-seronegative.

The V call is TRBV2, the J call TRBJ1-1; D remains ambiguous. Trimming left V 7 bases short and J 6 bases short, with 12 bases between. Per the germline V gene, CDR1 is SNHLY and CDR2 is FYNNEI. CDR3 length equals 12 residues. This chain's CDR3 is CASKVTIPEAFF. The CDR3 bases are TGTGCCAGCAAGGTGACAATCCCTGAAGCTTTCTTT.

The chain links TRBV9 to TRBJ2-5, with TRBD1 identical over 8 bases. Germline loops: CDR1 SGDLS, CDR2 YYNGEE. The CDR3 sequence is 16 residues long. J lost 3 bases, V lost 0 bases, and 7 bases had no gene match. DNA for the CDR3: TGTGCCAGCAGCGTAGGCCCGGGACAGGAAAAAGAGACCCAGTACTTC. Translated: CASSVGPGQEKETQYF.

The rearrangement links TRBV18 to TRBJ2-2; 8 bases align to TRBD1. Trimming took 4 bases from V and 4 from J; bases not matched to a gene: 2. This CDR3 contains 14 residues. Germline lookup yields CDR1 KGHSH and CDR2 LQKENI. The DNA of the CDR3 is TGTGCCAGCTCACTCGGGACAGGCACCGGGGAGCTGTTTTTT. Translating it yields CASSLGTGTGELFF.

This chain connects TRBV5-1 to TRBJ2-2, with 9 bases matching TRBD1. The trim removed 0 bases at V and 7 bases at J, leaving 4 bases unmatched. The CDR3 loop spans 15 amino acids. CDR1 SGHRS and CDR2 YFSETQ come from the germline V gene. In DNA, the CDR3 is TGCGCCAGCAGCTTGGGAGGACAGGGGTTCGGGGAGCTGTTTTTT. This translates into CASSLGGQGFGELFF.

The rearrangement links TRBV5-4 to TRBJ2-1; 8 bases agree with TRBD2. V dropped 7 bases and J dropped 4; count of bases not matched to a gene: 7. The germline gives CDR1 SGHNT, CDR2 YYREEE (reference sequence). The CDR3 totals 14 residues. The chain's CDR3 is CASSGGGSYNEQFF. The CDR3 DNA reads as TGTGCCAGCTCCGGGGGGGGTTCTTACAATGAGCAGTTCTTC.

V usage is TRBV5-1 and J usage is TRBJ1-5; 9 positions agree with TRBD1. Germline V gene sequence: CDR1 SGHRS, CDR2 YFSETQ. The CDR3 is made up of 15 amino acids. V lost 4 bases, J lost 4 bases, and 6 bases stayed unmatched. This CDR3 reads CASSPGTGLNQPQHF. In DNA, the CDR3 is TGCGCCAGCAGCCCCGGGACAGGGCTGAATCAGCCCCAGCATTTT.

This sequence joins TRBV5-8 and TRBJ1-5, with 7 bases matching TRBD1. Germline assignment: CDR1 SGHTS and CDR2 YDEGEE. V was pared by 3 bases and J by 5 bases, with 8 bases of the junction left unmatched. The CDR3 has 15 residues. The CDR3 here is CASSSFRQGDQPQHF. CDR3 coding DNA: TGTGCCAGCAGCTCCTTTCGACAGGGAGATCAGCCCCAGCATTTT.

The CDR3 reads CASSFTGGTETQYF. The CDR3 nucleotides read TGTGCCAGCAGCTTTACAGGGGGCACGGAGACCCAGTACTTC. V usage is TRBV11-3 and J usage is TRBJ2-5, with TRBD1 matching 9 bases. Germline CDR1 is SGHNT and CDR2 is YENEEA. The V gene end was trimmed by 3 bases and the J gene end by 5 bases; junction bases not matched to a gene: 4. The length of the CDR3 is 14 residues.

The J gene is TRBJ2-3, the V gene TRBV4-3; 12 bases are shared with TRBD2. CDR1 is LGHNA, CDR2 YSLEER, per germline. V lost 4 bases and J lost 8; bases outside the gene matches: 7. This CDR3 contains 15 residues. The CDR3 region has the DNA TGCGCCAGCAGCCCGACTAGCGGGGGTACTGGTACGCAGTATTTT. The encoded protein is CASSPTSGGTGTQYF.